The present entry profiles one T cell receptor (beta chain) with its context. The antigen is unknown. Trimming left V 4 bases short and J 7 bases short, with 17 bases between. Germline-derived CDR1 and CDR2 are SGHRS and YFSETQ. The CDR3 has 14 amino acids. The data were produced by immunoSEQ multiplex PCR, yet TCRdb's version contains in-frame clones alone and is incomplete. This table holds roughly 4,500 clones, about 34% found once. This specimen belongs to a study of T cells in localized non-small cell lung cancer. General observations from the study: Longer overall survival associated with higher blood T cell density; shorter survival with higher adjacent-lung clonality. Clonality of T cells reached its maximum in uninvolved adjacent lung, surpassing tumor.

The sequence was collected from a man aged 35-75 years with stage II squamous cell lung carcinoma. This specimen consisted of lung tumor tissue, obtained before any cancer treatment. The rearrangement links TRBV5-1 to TRBJ1-1; the D gene is possibly TRBD1 (6 bases). This CDR3 reads CASSPGGRLIEAFF. As DNA, the CDR3 is TGCGCCAGCAGCCCGGGGGGCAGACTAATTGAAGCTTTCTTT.